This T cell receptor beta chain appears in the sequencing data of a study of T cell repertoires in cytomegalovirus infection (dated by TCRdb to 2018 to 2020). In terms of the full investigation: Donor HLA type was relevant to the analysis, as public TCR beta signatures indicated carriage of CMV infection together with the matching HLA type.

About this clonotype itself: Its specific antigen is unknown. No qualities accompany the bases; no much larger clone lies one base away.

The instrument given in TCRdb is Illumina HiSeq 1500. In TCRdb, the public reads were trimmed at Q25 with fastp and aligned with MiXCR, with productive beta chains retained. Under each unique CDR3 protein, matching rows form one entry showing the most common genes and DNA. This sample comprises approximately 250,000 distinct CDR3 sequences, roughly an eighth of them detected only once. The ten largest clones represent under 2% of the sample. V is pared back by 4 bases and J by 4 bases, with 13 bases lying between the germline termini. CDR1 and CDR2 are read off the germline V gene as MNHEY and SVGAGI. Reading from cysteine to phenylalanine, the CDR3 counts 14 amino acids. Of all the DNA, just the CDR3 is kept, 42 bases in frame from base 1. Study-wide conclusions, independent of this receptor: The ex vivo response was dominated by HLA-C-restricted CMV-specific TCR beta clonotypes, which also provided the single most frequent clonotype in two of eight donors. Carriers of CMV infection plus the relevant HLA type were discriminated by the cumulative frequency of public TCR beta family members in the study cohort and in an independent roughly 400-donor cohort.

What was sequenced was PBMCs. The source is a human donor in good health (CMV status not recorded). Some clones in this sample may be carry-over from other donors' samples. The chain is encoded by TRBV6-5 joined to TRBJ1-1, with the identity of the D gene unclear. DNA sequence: TGTGCCAGCAGTTCCGACCGCTGGGGCACTGAAGCTTTCTTT. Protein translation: CASSSDRWGTEAFF.